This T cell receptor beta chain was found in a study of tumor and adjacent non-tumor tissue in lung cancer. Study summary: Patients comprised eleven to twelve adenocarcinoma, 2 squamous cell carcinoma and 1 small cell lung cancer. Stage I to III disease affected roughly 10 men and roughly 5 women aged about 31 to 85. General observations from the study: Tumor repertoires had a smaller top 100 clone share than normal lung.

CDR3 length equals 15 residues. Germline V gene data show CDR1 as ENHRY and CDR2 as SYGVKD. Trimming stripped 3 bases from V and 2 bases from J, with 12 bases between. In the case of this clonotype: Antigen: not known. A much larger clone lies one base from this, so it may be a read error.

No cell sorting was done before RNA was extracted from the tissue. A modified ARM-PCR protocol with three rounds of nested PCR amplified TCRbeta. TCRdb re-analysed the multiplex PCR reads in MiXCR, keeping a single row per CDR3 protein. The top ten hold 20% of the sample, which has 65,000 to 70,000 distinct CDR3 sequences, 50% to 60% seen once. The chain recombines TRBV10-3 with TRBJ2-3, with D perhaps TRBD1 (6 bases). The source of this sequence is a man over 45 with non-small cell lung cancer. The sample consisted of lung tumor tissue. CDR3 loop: CAISEAGVDTDTQYF. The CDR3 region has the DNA TGTGCCATCAGTGAAGCAGGGGTTGACACAGATACGCAGTATTTT.